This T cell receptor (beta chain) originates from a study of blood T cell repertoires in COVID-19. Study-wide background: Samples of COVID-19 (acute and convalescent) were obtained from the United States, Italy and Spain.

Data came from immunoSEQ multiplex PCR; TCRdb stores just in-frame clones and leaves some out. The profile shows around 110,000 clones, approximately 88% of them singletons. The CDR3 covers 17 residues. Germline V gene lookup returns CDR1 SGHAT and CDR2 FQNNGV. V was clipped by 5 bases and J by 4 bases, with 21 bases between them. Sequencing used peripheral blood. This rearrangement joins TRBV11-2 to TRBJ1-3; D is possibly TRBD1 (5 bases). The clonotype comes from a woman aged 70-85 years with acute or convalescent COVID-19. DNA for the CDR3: TGTGCCAGCAGCGCCAGGCTCGGCAGGGTGGCCGGAAACACCATATATTTT. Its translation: CASSARLGRVAGNTIYF.